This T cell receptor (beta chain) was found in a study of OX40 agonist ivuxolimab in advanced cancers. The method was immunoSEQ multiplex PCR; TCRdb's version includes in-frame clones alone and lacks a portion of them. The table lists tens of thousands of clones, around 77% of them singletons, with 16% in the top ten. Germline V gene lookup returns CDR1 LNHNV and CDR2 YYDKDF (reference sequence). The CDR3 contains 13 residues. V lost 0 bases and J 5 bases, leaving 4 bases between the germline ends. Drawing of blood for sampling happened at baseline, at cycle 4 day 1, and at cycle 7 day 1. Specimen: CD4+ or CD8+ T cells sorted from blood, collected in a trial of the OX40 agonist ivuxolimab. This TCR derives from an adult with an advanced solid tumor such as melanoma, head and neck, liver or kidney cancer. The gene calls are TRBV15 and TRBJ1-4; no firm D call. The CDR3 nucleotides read TGTGCCACCAGCAGAGACCAAAATGAAAAACTGTTTTTT. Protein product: CATSRDQNEKLFF.